This T cell receptor beta chain was observed in a study of blood T cell repertoires in COVID-19. Some clones are missing from TCRdb's copy, which holds only in-frame ones; the method was immunoSEQ multiplex PCR. The sample includes 130,000 or so clones, 80% to 90% seen only once; the top ten take roughly 10%. CDR3 length equals 16 residues. The chain uses TRBV21-1 and TRBJ2-3; no DNA check was done on the table's D call, TRBD2. TRBV21-1 is termed a pseudogene. The source material was peripheral blood. The receptor comes from a man in his 60s with active or convalescent COVID-19. The CDR3 nucleotides read TGTGCCAGCAGCAGGACTAGCGGGAGATTCGCAGATACGCAGTATTTT. This sequence encodes CASSRTSGRFADTQYF.